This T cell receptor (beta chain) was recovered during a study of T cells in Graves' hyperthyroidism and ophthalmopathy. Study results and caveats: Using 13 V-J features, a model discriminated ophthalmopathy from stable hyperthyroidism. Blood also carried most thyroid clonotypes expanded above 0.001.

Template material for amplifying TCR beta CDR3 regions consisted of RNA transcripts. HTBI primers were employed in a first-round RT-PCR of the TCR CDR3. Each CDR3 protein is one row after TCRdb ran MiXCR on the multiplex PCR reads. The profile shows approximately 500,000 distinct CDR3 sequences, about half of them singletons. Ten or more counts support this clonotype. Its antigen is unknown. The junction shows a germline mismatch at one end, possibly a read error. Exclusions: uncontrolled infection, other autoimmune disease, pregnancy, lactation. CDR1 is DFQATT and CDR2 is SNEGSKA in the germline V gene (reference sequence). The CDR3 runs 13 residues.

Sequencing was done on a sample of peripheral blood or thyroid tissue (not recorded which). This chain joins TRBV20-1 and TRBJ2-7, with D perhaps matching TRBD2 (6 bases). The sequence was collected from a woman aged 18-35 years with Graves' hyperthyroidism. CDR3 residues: CSAFPRDSHEQYF. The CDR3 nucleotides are TGCAGTGCCTTTCCTAGGGACTCCCACGAGCAGTACTTC.